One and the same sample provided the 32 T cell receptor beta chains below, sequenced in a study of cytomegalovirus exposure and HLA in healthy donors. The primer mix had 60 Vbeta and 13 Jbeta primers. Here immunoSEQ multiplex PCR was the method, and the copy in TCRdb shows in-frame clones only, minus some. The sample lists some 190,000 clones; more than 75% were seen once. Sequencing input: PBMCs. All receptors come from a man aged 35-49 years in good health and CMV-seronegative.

The DNA of the CDR3 is TGTGCCAGCAGCCGCAGGGGATTGGATGAGACCCAGTACTTC. The encoded protein is CASSRRGLDETQYF. The rearrangement links TRBV6-6 to TRBJ2-5; possibly TRBD1 for D (6 bases). V was cut by 6 bases and J by 5 bases, with 16 bases left in between. Germline-derived CDR1 and CDR2 are MNHNY and SVGAGI (reference sequence). This CDR3 has 14 residues.

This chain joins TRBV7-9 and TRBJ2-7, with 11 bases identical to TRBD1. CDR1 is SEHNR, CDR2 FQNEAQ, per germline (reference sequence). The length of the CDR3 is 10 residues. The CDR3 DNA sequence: TGTTCCAGCAGCCCACGGGACAGGGGGGTC. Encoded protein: CSSSPRDRGV.

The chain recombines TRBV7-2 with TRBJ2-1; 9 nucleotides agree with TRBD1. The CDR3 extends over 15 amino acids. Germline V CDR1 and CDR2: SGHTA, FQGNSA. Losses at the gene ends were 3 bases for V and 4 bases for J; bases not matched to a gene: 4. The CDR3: CASSFRTGDYNEQFF. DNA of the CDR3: TGTGCCAGCAGCTTCCGGACAGGGGATTACAATGAGCAGTTCTTC.

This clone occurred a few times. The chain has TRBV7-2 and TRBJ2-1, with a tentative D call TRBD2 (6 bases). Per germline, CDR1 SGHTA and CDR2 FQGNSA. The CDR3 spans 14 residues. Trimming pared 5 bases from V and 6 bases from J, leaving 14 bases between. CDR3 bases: TGTGCCAGCAGCCCCCGACGGGGGACCAATGAGCAGTTCTTC. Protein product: CASSPRRGTNEQFF.

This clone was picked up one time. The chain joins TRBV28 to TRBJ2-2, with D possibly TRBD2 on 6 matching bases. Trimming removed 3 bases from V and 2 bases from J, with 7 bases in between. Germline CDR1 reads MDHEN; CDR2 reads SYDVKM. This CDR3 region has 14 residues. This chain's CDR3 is CASSLEGNTGELFF. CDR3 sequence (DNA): TGTGCCAGCAGTTTGGAGGGTAACACCGGGGAGCTGTTTTTT.

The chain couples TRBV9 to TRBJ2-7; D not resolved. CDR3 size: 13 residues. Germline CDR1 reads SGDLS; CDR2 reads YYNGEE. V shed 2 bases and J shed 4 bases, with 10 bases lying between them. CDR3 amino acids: CASSVHSQYEQYF. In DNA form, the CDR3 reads TGTGCCAGCAGCGTTCACAGCCAGTACGAGCAGTACTTC.

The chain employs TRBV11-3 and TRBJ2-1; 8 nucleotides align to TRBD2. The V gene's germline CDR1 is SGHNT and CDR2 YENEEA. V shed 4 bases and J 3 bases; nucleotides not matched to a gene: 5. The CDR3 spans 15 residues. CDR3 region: CASSSLRGVYNEQFF. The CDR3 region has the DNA TGTGCCAGCAGCTCTCTGCGGGGGGTCTACAATGAGCAGTTCTTC.

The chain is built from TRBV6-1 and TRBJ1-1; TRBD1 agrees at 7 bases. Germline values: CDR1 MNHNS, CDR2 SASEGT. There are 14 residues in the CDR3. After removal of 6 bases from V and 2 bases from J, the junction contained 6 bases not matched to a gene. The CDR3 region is CASRRTGDNTEAFF. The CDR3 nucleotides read TGTGCCAGCAGAAGGACAGGCGACAACACTGAAGCTTTCTTT.

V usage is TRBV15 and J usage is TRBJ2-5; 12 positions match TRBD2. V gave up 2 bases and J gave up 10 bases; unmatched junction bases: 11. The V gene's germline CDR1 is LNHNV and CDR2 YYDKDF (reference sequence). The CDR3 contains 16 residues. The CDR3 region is CATSRFLAGGTVNQYF. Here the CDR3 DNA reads TGTGCCACCAGCAGATTCCTAGCGGGGGGGACGGTGAACCAGTACTTC.

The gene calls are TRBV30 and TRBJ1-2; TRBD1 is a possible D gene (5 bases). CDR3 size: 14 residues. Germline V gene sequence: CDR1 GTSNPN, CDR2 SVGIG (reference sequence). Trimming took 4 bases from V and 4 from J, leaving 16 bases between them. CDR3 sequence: CAWTLRRGGYGYTF. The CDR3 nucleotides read TGTGCCTGGACCCTTCGCCGGGGGGGCTATGGCTACACCTTC.

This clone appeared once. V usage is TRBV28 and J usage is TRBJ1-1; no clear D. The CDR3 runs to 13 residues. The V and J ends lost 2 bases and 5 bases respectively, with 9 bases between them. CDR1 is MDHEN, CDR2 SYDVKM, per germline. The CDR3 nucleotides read TGTGCCAGCAGTTTACCCTCAGTGACTGAAGCTTTCTTT. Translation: CASSLPSVTEAFF.

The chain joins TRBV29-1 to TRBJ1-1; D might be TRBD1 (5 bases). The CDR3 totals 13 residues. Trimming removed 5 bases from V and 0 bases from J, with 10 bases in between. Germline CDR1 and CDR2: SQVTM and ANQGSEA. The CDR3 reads CSVQGHMNTEAFF. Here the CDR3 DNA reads TGCAGCGTTCAAGGACACATGAACACTGAAGCTTTCTTT.

CDR3 DNA sequence: TGTGCCAGCAGCGCCGGACAGGGGATATGGTATGGCTACACCTTC. Amino acids: CASSAGQGIWYGYTF. The V and J genes are TRBV7-2 and TRBJ1-2; 9 bases are a match to TRBD1. With V trimmed by 5 bases and J by 5 bases, 9 bases remained unmatched. The CDR3 totals 15 residues. From germline, CDR1 is SGHTA and CDR2 FQGNSA.

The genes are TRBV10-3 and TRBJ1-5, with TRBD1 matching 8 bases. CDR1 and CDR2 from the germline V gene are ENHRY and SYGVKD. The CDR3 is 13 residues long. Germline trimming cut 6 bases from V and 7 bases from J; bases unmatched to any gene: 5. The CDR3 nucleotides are TGTGCCATCAGAGGACAGGGTGGACAGCCCCAGCATTTT. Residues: CAIRGQGGQPQHF.

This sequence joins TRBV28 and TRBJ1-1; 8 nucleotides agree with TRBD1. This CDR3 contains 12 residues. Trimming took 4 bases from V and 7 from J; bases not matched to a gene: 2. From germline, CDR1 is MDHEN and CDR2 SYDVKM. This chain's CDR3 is CASSSGTGEAFF. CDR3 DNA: TGTGCCAGCAGTTCTGGGACAGGTGAAGCTTTCTTT.

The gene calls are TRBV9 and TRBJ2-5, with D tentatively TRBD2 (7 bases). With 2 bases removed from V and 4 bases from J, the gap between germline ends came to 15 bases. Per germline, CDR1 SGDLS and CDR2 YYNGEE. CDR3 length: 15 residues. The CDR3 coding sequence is TGTGCCAGCAGCGTCAATCCGGGGGGCGGAGAGACCCAGTACTTC. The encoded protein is CASSVNPGGGETQYF.

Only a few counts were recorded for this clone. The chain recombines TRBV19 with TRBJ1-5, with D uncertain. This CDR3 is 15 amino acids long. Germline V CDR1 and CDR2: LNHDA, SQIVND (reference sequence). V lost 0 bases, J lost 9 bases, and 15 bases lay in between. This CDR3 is CASSIERPGNVPQHF. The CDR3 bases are TGTGCCAGTAGTATAGAACGGCCAGGTAACGTGCCCCAGCATTTT. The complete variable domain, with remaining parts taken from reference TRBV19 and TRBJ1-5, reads DGGITQSPKYLFRKEGQNVTLSCEQNLNHDAMYWYRQDPGQGLRLIYYSQIVNDFQKGDIAEGYSVSREKKESFPLTVTSAQKNPTAFYLCASSIERPGNVPQHFGDGTRLSIL.

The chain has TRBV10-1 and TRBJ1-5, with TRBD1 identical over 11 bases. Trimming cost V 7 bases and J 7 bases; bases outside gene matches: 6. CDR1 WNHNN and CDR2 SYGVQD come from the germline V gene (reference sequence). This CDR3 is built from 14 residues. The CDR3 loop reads CASKADRGRQPQHF. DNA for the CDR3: TGCGCCAGCAAAGCGGACAGGGGGCGACAGCCCCAGCATTTT.

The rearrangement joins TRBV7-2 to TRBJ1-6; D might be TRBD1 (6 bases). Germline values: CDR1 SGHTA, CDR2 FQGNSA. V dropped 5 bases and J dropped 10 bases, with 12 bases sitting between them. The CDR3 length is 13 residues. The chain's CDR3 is CASSPDSQSPLHF. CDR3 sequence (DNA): TGTGCCAGCAGCCCGGACAGTCAATCACCCCTCCACTTT.

CDR3 nucleotides: TGTGCCAGTAGTCCTGGAGGAGCGGGGGTAAGGTATACGCAGTATTTT. Translating it yields CASSPGGAGVRYTQYF. The rearrangement links TRBV19 to TRBJ2-3; TRBD2 matches 8 bases. V trimming: 5 bases; J trimming: 7 bases; junction bases outside the gene matches: 14. Germline CDR1 and CDR2: LNHDA and SQIVND (reference sequence). CDR3 length equals 16 residues.

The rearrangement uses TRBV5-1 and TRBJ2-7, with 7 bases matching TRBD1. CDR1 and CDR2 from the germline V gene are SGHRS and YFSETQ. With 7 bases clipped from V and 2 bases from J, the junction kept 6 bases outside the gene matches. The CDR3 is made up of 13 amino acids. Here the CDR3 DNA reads TGCGCCAGCCGAAATCAGGGGGCCTACGAGCAGTACTTC. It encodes CASRNQGAYEQYF. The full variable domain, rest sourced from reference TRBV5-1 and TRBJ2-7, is KAGVTQTPRYLIKTRGQQVTLSCSPISGHRSVSWYQQTPGQGLQFLFEYFSETQRNKGNFPGRFSGRQFSNSRSEMNVSTLELGDSALYLCASRNQGAYEQYFGPGTRLTVT.

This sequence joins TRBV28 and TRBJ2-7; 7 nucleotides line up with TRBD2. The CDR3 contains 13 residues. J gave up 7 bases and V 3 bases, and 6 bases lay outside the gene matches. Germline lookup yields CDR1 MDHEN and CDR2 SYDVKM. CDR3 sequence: CASSFGAAGEQYF. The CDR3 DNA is TGTGCCAGCAGTTTTGGGGCAGCGGGAGAGCAGTACTTC.

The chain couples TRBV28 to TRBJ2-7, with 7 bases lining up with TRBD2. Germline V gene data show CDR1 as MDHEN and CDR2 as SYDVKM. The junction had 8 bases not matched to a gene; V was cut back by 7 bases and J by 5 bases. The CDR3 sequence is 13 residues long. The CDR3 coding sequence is TGTGCCAGCACGGGCGGGAGCACTAACGAGCAGTACTTC. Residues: CASTGGSTNEQYF.

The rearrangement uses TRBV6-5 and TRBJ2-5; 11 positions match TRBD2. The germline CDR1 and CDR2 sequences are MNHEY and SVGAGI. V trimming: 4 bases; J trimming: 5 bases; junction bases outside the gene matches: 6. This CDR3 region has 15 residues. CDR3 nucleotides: TGTGCCAGCAGTTCGACTAGCGGGGTGCGGGAGACCCAGTACTTC. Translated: CASSSTSGVRETQYF.

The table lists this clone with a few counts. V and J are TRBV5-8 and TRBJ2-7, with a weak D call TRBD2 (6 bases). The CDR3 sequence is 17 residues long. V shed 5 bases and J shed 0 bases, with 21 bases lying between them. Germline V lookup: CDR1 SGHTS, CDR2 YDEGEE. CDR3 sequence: CASRRTTGSGSSYEQYF. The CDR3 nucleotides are TGTGCCAGCAGACGAACGACCGGGTCCGGGAGCTCCTACGAGCAGTACTTC. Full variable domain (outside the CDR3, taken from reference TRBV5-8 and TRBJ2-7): EAGVTQSPTHLIKTRGQQATLRCSPISGHTSVYWYQQALGLGLQFLLWYDEGEERNRGNFPPRFSGRQFPNYSSELNVNALELEDSALYLCASRRTTGSGSSYEQYFGPGTRLTVT.

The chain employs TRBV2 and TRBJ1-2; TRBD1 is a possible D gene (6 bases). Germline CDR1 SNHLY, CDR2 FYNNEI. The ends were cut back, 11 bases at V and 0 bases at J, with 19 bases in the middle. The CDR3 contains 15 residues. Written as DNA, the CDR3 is TGTGCCTCCCGACAGGAGCCCAGACCTAACTATGGCTACACCTTC. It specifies CASRQEPRPNYGYTF.

The CDR3 sequence is CASSFSGAYEQYF. CDR3 nucleotide sequence: TGTGCCAGCAGTTTTTCGGGTGCCTACGAGCAGTACTTC. The V call is TRBV28, the J call TRBJ2-7; unclear D gene. This CDR3 is 13 amino acids long. Germline CDR1 MDHEN, CDR2 SYDVKM. The V and J ends lost 3 bases and 2 bases respectively, with 8 bases between them.

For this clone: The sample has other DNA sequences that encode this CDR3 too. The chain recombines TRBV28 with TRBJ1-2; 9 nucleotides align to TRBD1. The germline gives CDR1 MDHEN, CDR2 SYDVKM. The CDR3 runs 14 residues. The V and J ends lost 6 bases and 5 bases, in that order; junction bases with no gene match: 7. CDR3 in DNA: TGTGCCAGCAGCGAACAGGGGGCGCGGTATGGCTACACCTTC. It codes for CASSEQGARYGYTF.

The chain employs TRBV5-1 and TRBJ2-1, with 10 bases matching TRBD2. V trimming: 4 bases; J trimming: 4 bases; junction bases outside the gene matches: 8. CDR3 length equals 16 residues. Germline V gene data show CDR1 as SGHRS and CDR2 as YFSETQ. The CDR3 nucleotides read TGCGCCAGCAGCGCCGTAGCGGGGGGCCTTTACAATGAGCAGTTCTTC. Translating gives CASSAVAGGLYNEQFF.

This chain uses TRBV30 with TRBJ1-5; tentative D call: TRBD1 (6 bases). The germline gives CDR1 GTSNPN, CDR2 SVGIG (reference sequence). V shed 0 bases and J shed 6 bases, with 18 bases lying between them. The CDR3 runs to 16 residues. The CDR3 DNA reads TGTGCCTGGAGTGTACTGGGGGGGCAGGGCACTCAGCCCCAGCATTTT. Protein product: CAWSVLGGQGTQPQHF.

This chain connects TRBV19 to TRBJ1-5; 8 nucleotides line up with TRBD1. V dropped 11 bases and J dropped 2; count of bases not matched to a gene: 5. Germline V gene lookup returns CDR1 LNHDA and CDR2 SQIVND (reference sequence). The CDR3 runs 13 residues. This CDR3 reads CAARGRGNQPQHF. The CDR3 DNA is TGTGCCGCCAGGGGGCGCGGCAATCAGCCCCAGCATTTT.

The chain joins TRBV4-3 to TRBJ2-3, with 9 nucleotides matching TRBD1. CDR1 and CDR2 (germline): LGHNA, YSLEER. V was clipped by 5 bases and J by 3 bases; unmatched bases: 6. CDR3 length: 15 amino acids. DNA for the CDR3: TGCGCCAGCAGCAAACAGGGGGCGGTGACAGATACGCAGTATTTT. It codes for CASSKQGAVTDTQYF.